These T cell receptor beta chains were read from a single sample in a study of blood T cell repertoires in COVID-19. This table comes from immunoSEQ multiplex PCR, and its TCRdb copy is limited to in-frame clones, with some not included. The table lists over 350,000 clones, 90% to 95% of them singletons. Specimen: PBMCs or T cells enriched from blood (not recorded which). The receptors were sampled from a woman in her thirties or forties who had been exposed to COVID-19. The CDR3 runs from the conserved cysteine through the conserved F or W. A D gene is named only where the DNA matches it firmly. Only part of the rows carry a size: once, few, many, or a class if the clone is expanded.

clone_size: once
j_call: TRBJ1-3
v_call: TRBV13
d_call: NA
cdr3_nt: TGTGCCAGCAGCTTAGTAGGGGTAGGAAACACCATATATTTT
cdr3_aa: CASSLVGVGNTIYF

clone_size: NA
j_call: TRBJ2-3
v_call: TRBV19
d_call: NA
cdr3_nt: TGTGCCAGTAGTATCGCGGGAAAACCCACAGATACGCAGTATTTT
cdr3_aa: CASSIAGKPTDTQYF

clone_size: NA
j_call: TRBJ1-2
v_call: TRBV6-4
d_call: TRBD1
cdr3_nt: TGTGCCAGCCGCGGGACAGCTAACTATGGCTACACCTTC
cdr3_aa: CASRGTANYGYTF

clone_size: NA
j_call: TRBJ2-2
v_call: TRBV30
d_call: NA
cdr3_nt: TGTGCCTGGACTACCGCGGGGGAGCTGTTTTTT
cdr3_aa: CAWTTAGELFF

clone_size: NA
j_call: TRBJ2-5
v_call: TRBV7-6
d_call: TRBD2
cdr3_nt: TGTGCCAGCAGCCCCCGGATAGCGGGGGGACGCATAGAGACCCAGTACTTC
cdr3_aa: CASSPRIAGGRIETQYF

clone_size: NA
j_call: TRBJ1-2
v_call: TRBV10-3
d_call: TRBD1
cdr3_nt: TGTGCCATCAGGCCTGGACAGGACTATGGCTACACCTTC
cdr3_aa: CAIRPGQDYGYTF

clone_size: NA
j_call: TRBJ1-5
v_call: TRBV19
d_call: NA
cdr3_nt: TGTGCCAGTAGTACCCCAGGGGCGAGTGATCAGCCCCAGCATTTT
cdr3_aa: CASSTPGASDQPQHF

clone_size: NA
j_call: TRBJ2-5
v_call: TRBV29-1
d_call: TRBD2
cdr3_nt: TGCAGCGCCCCCCCTTCAGCAGCGGGAGGATCCGAGACCCAGTACTTC
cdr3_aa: CSAPPSAAGGSETQYF

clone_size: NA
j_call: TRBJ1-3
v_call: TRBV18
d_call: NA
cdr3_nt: TGTGCCAGCTCACTCTTCAGGGTTCCTGACACCATATATTTT
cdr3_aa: CASSLFRVPDTIYF

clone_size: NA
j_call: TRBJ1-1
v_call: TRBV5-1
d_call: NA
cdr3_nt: TGCGCCAGCAGCCAGGCATCCGCCAGCCTCACTGAAGCTTTCTTT
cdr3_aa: CASSQASASLTEAFF

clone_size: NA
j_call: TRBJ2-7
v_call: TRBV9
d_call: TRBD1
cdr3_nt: TGTGCCAGCAGCGCCGGGACAGACTACGAGCAGTACTTC
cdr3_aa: CASSAGTDYEQYF

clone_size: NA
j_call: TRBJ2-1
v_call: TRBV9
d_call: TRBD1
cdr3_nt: TGTGCCAGCAGCGACGAATCGGGACAGGGGTTCGGGGCGTGGTGGGATGAGCAGTTCTTC
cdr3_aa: CASSDESGQGFGAWWDEQFF

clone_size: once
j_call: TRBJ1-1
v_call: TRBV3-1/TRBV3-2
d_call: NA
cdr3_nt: TGTGCCAGCAGCCAACTTGGGGGGACCGCTGAAGCTTTCTTT
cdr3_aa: CASSQLGGTAEAFF

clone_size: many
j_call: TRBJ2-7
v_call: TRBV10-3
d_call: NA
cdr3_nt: TGTGCCATCTCGACGGGAACCTACGAGCAGTACTTC
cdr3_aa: CAISTGTYEQYF

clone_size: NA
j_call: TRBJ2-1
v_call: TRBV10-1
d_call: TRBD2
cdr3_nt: TGCGCCAGCAGTTCTAGCGGGGGGGCCTACAATGAGCAGTTCTTC
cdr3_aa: CASSSSGGAYNEQFF

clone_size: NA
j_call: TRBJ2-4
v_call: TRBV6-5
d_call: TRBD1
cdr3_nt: TGTGCCAGCAGGGCAACAGGGGGCAGGGACATTCAGTACTTC
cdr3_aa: CASRATGGRDIQYF

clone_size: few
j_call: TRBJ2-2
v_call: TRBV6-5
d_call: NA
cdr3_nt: TGTGCCAGCAGTTACTCGACTCAGTCCGGGGAGCTGTTTTTT
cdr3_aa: CASSYSTQSGELFF

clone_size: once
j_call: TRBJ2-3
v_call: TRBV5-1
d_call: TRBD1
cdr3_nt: TGCGCCAGCAGCGCCGGGACAGGGGTCACAGATACGCAGTATTTT
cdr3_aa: CASSAGTGVTDTQYF

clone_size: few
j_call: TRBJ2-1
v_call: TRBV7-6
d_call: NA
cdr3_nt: TGTGCCAGCAGCTTATACGAGGCCAGAAGCGGCTACAATGAGCAGTTCTTC
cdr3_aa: CASSLYEARSGYNEQFF

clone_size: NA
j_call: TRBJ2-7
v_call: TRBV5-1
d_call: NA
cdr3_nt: TGCGCCAGCAGTCCTGGGGCCCCCCGGTACGAGCAGTACTTC
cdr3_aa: CASSPGAPRYEQYF

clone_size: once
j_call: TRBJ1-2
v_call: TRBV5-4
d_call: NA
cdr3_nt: TGTGCCAGCAGCCAGCCAGGGCGGTATGGCTACACCTTC
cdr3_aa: CASSQPGRYGYTF

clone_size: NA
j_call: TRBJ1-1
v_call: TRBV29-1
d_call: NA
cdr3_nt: TGCAGCGTTGATCAAACAGGGATGAACACTGAAGCTTTCTTT
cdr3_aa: CSVDQTGMNTEAFF